Below are 17 T cell receptor beta chains sequenced from a single sample in a study of T cell changes during pregnancy in multiple sclerosis. Only in-frame clones appear in the TCRdb table, and some are missing; sequencing was by immunoSEQ multiplex PCR. The sample records tens of thousands of clones, about 89% being singletons. The sample in question was CD4+ T cells from peripheral blood mononuclear cells, obtained in the third trimester of pregnancy. The receptors stem from a female donor in good health, enrolled as a control in a pregnancy study.

CDR3 nucleotides: TGTGCCAGTAGTATAGTTAATCAAGAGAATGGCTACACCTTC. Its protein is CASSIVNQENGYTF. The chain has TRBV19 and TRBJ1-2; D is undetermined. Trimming removed 1 base from V and 6 bases from J, with 12 bases in between. The CDR3 is made up of 14 amino acids. The germline gives CDR1 LNHDA, CDR2 SQIVND (reference sequence).

This rearrangement joins TRBV6-6 to TRBJ2-7, with 14 bases fitting TRBD2. Unmatched junction bases numbered 8, after V lost 6 bases and J lost 4 bases. Germline loops: CDR1 MNHNY, CDR2 SVGAGI (reference sequence). The length of the CDR3 is 16 residues. The CDR3 coding sequence is TGTGCCAGCAGCTTCCGGACTAGCGGGGGGAGGTACGAGCAGTACTTC. Amino acid sequence: CASSFRTSGGRYEQYF.

V usage is TRBV2 and J usage is TRBJ2-5; 8 bases agree with TRBD2. The V and J ends lost 4 bases and 4 bases, in that order; junction bases with no gene match: 8. Germline assignment: CDR1 SNHLY and CDR2 FYNNEI. The CDR3 length is 15 residues. DNA of the CDR3: TGTGCCAGCAGTGGGCCAGCGGGAGTGGGAGAGACCCAGTACTTC. This translates into CASSGPAGVGETQYF. Combining the CDR3 with reference TRBV2 and TRBJ2-5 gives the whole variable domain EPEVTQTPSHQVTQMGQEVILRCVPISNHLYFYWYRQILGQKVEFLVSFYNNEISEKSEIFDDQFSVERPDGSNFTLKIRSTKLEDSAMYFCASSGPAGVGETQYFGPGTRLLVL.

There are a few counts of this clone. CDR3 sequence: CASSPSLLAGSSYEQYF. The DNA for the CDR3 is TGTGCCAGCAGCCCATCACTACTTGCGGGGAGCTCCTACGAGCAGTACTTC. The J gene is TRBJ2-7, the V gene TRBV5-4; D possibly corresponds to TRBD2 (6 bases). The CDR3 contains 17 residues. V was cut by 4 bases and J by 0 bases, with 20 bases left in between. The germline V gene encodes CDR1 SGHNT and CDR2 YYREEE (reference sequence). Full variable domain (rest looked up from reference TRBV5-4 and TRBJ2-7): ETGVTQSPTHLIKTRGQQVTLRCSSQSGHNTVSWYQQALGQGPQFIFQYYREEENGRGNFPPRFSGLQFPNYSSELNVNALELDDSALYLCASSPSLLAGSSYEQYFGPGTRLTVT.

The chain carries TRBV29-1 and TRBJ1-1, with D unclear. V was cut by 5 bases and J by 5 bases, with 12 bases left in between. Germline V CDR1 and CDR2: SQVTM, ANQGSEA. The CDR3 contains 12 residues. The CDR3 loop reads CSVPGRGTEAFF. As DNA, the CDR3 is TGCAGCGTTCCGGGGAGAGGAACTGAAGCTTTCTTT.

V usage is TRBV5-4 and J usage is TRBJ2-7; D may be TRBD2 (6 bases). This CDR3 spans 14 amino acids. CDR1 SGHNT and CDR2 YYREEE come from the germline V gene (reference sequence). Trimming shortened V by 4 bases and J by 5 bases, and 16 bases separated the two germline ends. CDR3 sequence reads: CASSPSTGDDEQYF. CDR3 DNA: TGTGCCAGCAGCCCCTCTACGGGAGACGACGAGCAGTACTTC.

The genes are TRBV5-4 and TRBJ2-7; 8 bases match TRBD2. Germline loops: CDR1 SGHNT, CDR2 YYREEE (reference sequence). The V gene end was trimmed by 4 bases and the J gene end by 1 base; junction bases not matched to a gene: 7. The CDR3 is 15 residues long. CDR3 DNA: TGTGCCAGCAGCCGCGGTAGCGGGGAATCCTACGAGCAGTACTTC. Its translation: CASSRGSGESYEQYF.

This chain links TRBV2 with TRBJ2-1; possible D gene TRBD2, 7 bases. This CDR3 has 15 residues. Germline V gene data show CDR1 as SNHLY and CDR2 as FYNNEI. V was pared by 8 bases and J by 4 bases, with 18 bases between. The CDR3 DNA sequence: TGTGCCAGCGTGGGGGGGCGAGTCCCGTACAATGAGCAGTTCTTC. This sequence encodes CASVGGRVPYNEQFF.

The CDR3 nucleotides are TGTGCCAGCAGTTACTCCGGGACAGCAAACTACGAGCAGTACTTC. Its protein is CASSYSGTANYEQYF. The genes are TRBV6-5 and TRBJ2-7; 7 bases are a match to TRBD1. With 0 bases clipped from V and 3 bases from J, the junction kept 5 bases outside the gene matches. Germline V gene sequence: CDR1 MNHEY, CDR2 SVGAGI. This CDR3 region has 15 residues.

The chain joins TRBV10-3 to TRBJ2-3, with a weak D call TRBD2 (5 bases). V was shortened by 7 bases and J by 2 bases, with 7 bases between the two germline ends. CDR1 ENHRY and CDR2 SYGVKD come from the germline V gene. The CDR3 extends over 12 amino acids. The CDR3 protein is CAINGDTDTQYF. CDR3 sequence (DNA): TGTGCCATCAACGGGGACACAGATACGCAGTATTTT.

The V call is TRBV21-1, the J call TRBJ2-3; the table's D call, TRBD2, was not checked against the DNA. TRBV21-1 is a pseudogene locus. The CDR3 totals 17 residues. The CDR3 here is CASSRYFSGGATDTQYF. For the CDR3, the DNA is TGTGCCAGCAGCAGATACTTTAGCGGGGGGGCCACAGATACGCAGTATTTT.

The V and J genes are TRBV15 and TRBJ2-1; 9 positions match TRBD2. The V and J ends lost 1 base and 8 bases, in that order; junction bases with no gene match: 9. Germline V gene lookup returns CDR1 LNHNV and CDR2 YYDKDF (reference sequence). This CDR3 has 16 residues. The CDR3 is CATSRGPPGLADEQFF. The CDR3 DNA reads TGTGCCACCAGCAGAGGACCCCCGGGACTAGCTGATGAGCAGTTCTTC.

J is TRBJ1-4 and V is TRBV2, with 10 positions matching TRBD1. The CDR3 is 15 residues long. The germline gives CDR1 SNHLY, CDR2 FYNNEI. V dropped 6 bases and J dropped 4; count of bases not matched to a gene: 5. CDR3 loop: CASSNRDRGNEKLFF. The CDR3 DNA is TGTGCCAGCAGCAACCGGGACAGGGGTAATGAAAAACTGTTTTTT.

The chain is built from TRBV7-2 and TRBJ1-2; tentative D call: TRBD1 (6 bases). CDR1 is SGHTA, CDR2 FQGNSA, per germline. Trimming removed 5 bases from V and 14 bases from J, with 21 bases in between. CDR3 size: 13 residues. This CDR3 is CASSRDTAIRRTF. CDR3 coding DNA: TGTGCCAGCAGCCGGGACACCGCTATCCGGAGGACCTTC.

The chain couples TRBV6-1 to TRBJ1-6; D remains ambiguous. Per germline, CDR1 MNHNS and CDR2 SASEGT. The length of the CDR3 is 13 residues. Trimming removed 1 base at V and 9 bases at J, with 7 bases between. The DNA of the CDR3 is TGTGCCAGCAGTGAAGGGGAGCTTTCACCCCTCCACTTT. Protein product: CASSEGELSPLHF.

The chain couples TRBV29-1 to TRBJ1-2, with TRBD1 identical over 9 bases. Losses at the gene ends were 4 bases for V and 7 bases for J; bases not matched to a gene: 13. The CDR3 spans 15 residues. Germline V gives CDR1 SQVTM, CDR2 ANQGSEA. CDR3 nucleotides: TGCAGCGTTGGCGCCGGGACAGGGAGCGTAGGTGGCTACACCTTC. Translated, it gives CSVGAGTGSVGGYTF. Combining the CDR3 with reference TRBV29-1 and TRBJ1-2 gives the whole variable domain SAVISQKPSRDICQRGTSLTIQCQVDSQVTMMFWYRQQPGQSLTLIATANQGSEATYESGFVIDKFPISRPNLTFSTLTVSNMSPEDSSIYLCSVGAGTGSVGGYTFGSGTRLTVV.

The genes are TRBV25-1 and TRBJ2-5; no clear D gene. The V gene lost 3 bases and the J gene lost 0 bases, with 8 bases spanning the gap. The CDR3 consists of 14 residues. The germline CDR1 and CDR2 sequences are MGHDK and SYGVNS. This CDR3 is CASSDLLYQETQYF. In DNA form, the CDR3 reads TGTGCCAGCAGTGACCTCTTGTACCAAGAGACCCAGTACTTC.